What follows are 10 T cell receptor beta chains derived from one specimen sequenced in a study of T cells in women clearing cervical HPV infection. TCRdb's copy holds only in-frame clones and misses some; the assay was immunoSEQ multiplex PCR. In all, the sample yields about 37,000 clones. Sample: blood buffy coat. The receptor source for this set is a woman between 18 and 70 years old with a cervical HPV16 infection that either progressed to CIN3+ or cleared (not recorded which).

With regard to this clone: Germline and junction disagree at one end, which may indicate a read error. The read is 3 residues too short to cover the CDR3 end, so that end is filled in from the germline J gene. Other DNA sequences in this sample translate to the same CDR3. The chain recombines TRBV14 with TRBJ1-3, with TRBD1 identical over 9 bases. The CDR3 spans 15 residues. The germline V gene encodes CDR1 SGHDN and CDR2 FVKESK. The chain's CDR3 is CASSLTGGSGNTIYF. Partial CDR3 DNA: TGTGCCAGCAGCCTTACAGGGGGCTCTGGAAACACA.

To note about this clone: One end of the junction varies from germline; a read error may be responsible. Read data end 3 residues before the CDR3 end; the end is taken from the germline J gene. Other DNA variants within this sample encode the same CDR3. The chain uses TRBV2 and TRBJ1-3; the D is unclear. Germline V lookup: CDR1 SNHLY, CDR2 FYNNEI. The CDR3 loop spans 15 amino acids. CDR3 in amino acids: CASSLRVSSGNTIYF. CDR3 DNA (partial): TGTGCCAGCAGTCTAAGGGTCTCGTCTGGAAACACA.

As for this clone: The DNA ends 3 residues before the CDR3 does, and the rest of the CDR3 is filled in from the germline J gene. V gene TRBV5-8 combines with J gene TRBJ2-3; 9 bases agree with TRBD2. The germline V gene has CDR1 SGHTS and CDR2 YDEGEE. The CDR3 runs to 15 residues. V shed 4 bases and J 0 bases; nucleotides not matched to a gene: 3. CDR3 sequence reads: CASSKGLASTDTQYF. Incomplete CDR3 DNA: TGTGCCAGCAGCAAGGGACTAGCTAGCACAGATACG. The full variable domain, completed using reference TRBV5-8 and TRBJ2-3, is EAGVTQSPTHLIKTRGQQATLRCSPISGHTSVYWYQQALGLGLQFLLWYDEGEERNRGNFPPRFSGRQFPNYSSELNVNALELEDSALYLCASSKGLASTDTQYFGPGTRLTVL.

Concerning this clone itself: The sequenced fragment ends 3 residues before the CDR3 boundary, so the rest is inferred from the germline J gene. This chain connects TRBV5-1 to TRBJ2-1; D perhaps matches TRBD1 (5 bases). The CDR3 totals 14 residues. V was cut by 4 bases and J by 3 bases, with 11 bases left in between. The germline V gene encodes CDR1 SGHRS and CDR2 YFSETQ. The part of the CDR3 DNA that was read is TGCGCCAGCAGCCAATTCGACAGCTACAATGAG. Protein sequence: CASSQFDSYNE. The whole CDR3 region reads CASSQFDSYNEQFF.

About this clone: The read gets to within 3 residues of the CDR3 end, and the germline J gene fills in the rest. The genes are TRBV5-6 and TRBJ2-1, with 7 nucleotides matching TRBD1. V lost 5 bases and J lost 8; bases outside the gene matches: 4. Germline lookup yields CDR1 SGHDT and CDR2 YYEEEE. The CDR3 consists of 12 residues. The sequenced part of the CDR3 DNA is TGTGCCAGCAGTTTGACAGGGCATGAG. Translating gives CASSLTGHE. The complete CDR3 protein is CASSLTGHEQFF.

On this clone: The CDR3 end lies 3 residues beyond the end of the read and is filled in from the germline J gene. The V gene is TRBV5-1, the J gene TRBJ2-2; TRBD1 agrees at 7 bases. J lost 3 bases, V lost 0 bases, and 2 bases had no gene match. CDR3 length equals 15 residues. CDR1 and CDR2 from the germline V gene are SGHRS and YFSETQ. This chain's CDR3 is CASSLAGQDTGELFF. The sequenced CDR3 bases are TGCGCCAGCAGCTTGGCCGGACAGGACACCGGGGAG.

Comment on this clone: The read terminates 3 residues before the CDR3 end, so the remaining end is supplied by the germline J gene. The chain uses TRBV6-2 or TRBV6-3 and TRBJ2-7, with 8 bases fitting TRBD2. This CDR3 spans 13 amino acids. Germline lookup yields CDR1 MNHEY and CDR2 SVGEGT. V lost 6 bases and J lost 3; bases outside the gene matches: 4. The CDR3 bases that were read are TGTGCCAGCAGATGGACTAGCAGCTACGAG. Its protein is CASRWTSSYE. The entire CDR3 is CASRWTSSYEQYF.

With regard to this clone: With the read ending 3 residues before the CDR3 end, the germline J gene is used to fill in that end. V is TRBV10-3 and J is TRBJ2-5, with D possibly matching TRBD1 (7 bases). Germline lookup yields CDR1 ENHRY and CDR2 SYGVKD. V lost 4 bases to trimming and J lost 5 bases, with 23 bases between them. The CDR3 loop spans 17 amino acids. The part of the CDR3 DNA that was read is TGTGCCATCAGTGGGGCCCTCGCGGGAAAGGGGGCGGAGACC. Amino acid sequence: CAISGALAGKGAET. The whole CDR3 is CAISGALAGKGAETQYF.

As for this clone: The read ends 3 residues shy of where the CDR3 ends; the end is completed using the germline J gene. This sequence joins TRBV20-1 and TRBJ1-5; no firm D call. This CDR3 is built from 15 residues. The V end was cut by 1 base, the J end by 2 bases, with 12 bases between. Germline V gene data show CDR1 as DFQATT and CDR2 as SNEGSKA (reference sequence). Partial CDR3 DNA: TGCAGTGCTAGAGCCGGCGGGGAAGGCAATCAGCCC. This sequence encodes CSARAGGEGNQP. Given in full, the CDR3 is CSARAGGEGNQPQHF.

On this clone: Sequencing ends 3 residues short of the CDR3 end; the germline J gene provides the rest. The rearrangement links TRBV24-1 to TRBJ2-3, with 9 positions matching TRBD1. V shed 4 bases, J shed 2 bases, and the junction held 6 bases outside the gene matches. This CDR3 has 16 residues. Germline V gives CDR1 KGHDR, CDR2 SFDVKD. Incomplete CDR3 DNA: TGTGCCACCAGTGACCCGACAGGGGGGTCCACAGATACG. It yields the protein CATSDPTGGSTDT. The CDR3 in its entirety is CATSDPTGGSTDTQYF.